These T cell receptor beta chains were read from a single sample in a study of T cell responses to AZD1222 COVID-19 vaccine. The repertoire was sequenced with immunoSEQ multiplex PCR; TCRdb's copy has only in-frame clones and lacks some. The sample holds 130,000 or so clones, just under 95% seen once. Sequencing was performed on peripheral blood, taken on day 0 of AZD1222 vaccination. These receptors originate from an adult in good health. The CDR3 runs from the conserved cysteine through the conserved F or W. A D gene is named only where the DNA matches it firmly. Part of the rows lack a size; the others show once, few, many or a class for expanded clones.

V gene	J gene	D gene	clone size	CDR3 protein	CDR3 DNA
TRBV27	TRBJ2-3	TRBD1	NA	CASRGQGAGDTQYF	TGTGCCAGCAGGGGACAGGGGGCCGGGGATACGCAGTATTTT
TRBV6-5	TRBJ1-1	NA	NA	CASSYRHNTEAFF	TGTGCCAGCAGTTACCGGCACAACACTGAAGCTTTCTTT
TRBV18	TRBJ2-7	NA	NA	CASSPQEAGYEQYF	TGTGCCAGCTCACCACAGGAGGCTGGGTACGAGCAGTACTTC
TRBV11-1	TRBJ2-1	TRBD2	NA	CASSLSREGLNNEQFF	TGTGCCAGCAGCCTATCGCGGGAGGGCCTGAACAATGAGCAGTTCTTC
TRBV4-3	TRBJ1-4	TRBD1	NA	CASSQGTGGALYEKLFF	TGCGCCAGCAGCCAAGGGACAGGGGGCGCCTTATATGAAAAACTGTTTTTT
TRBV6-5	TRBJ2-1	NA	NA	CASSYQHGDNEQFF	TGTGCCAGCAGTTACCAGCATGGGGATAATGAGCAGTTCTTC
TRBV7-2	TRBJ2-7	TRBD2	NA	CASSFSGTSSYEQYF	TGTGCCAGCAGCTTTAGCGGGACTAGCTCCTACGAGCAGTACTTC
TRBV6-6	TRBJ1-5	NA	NA	CATTLAGTVNQPQHF	TGTGCCACCACGTTAGCCGGGACGGTTAATCAGCCCCAGCATTTT
TRBV12-3/TRBV12-4	TRBJ2-3	NA	NA	CASSDLADTQYF	TGTGCCAGCAGTGATCTAGCAGATACGCAGTATTTT
TRBV12-3/TRBV12-4	TRBJ2-1	TRBD2	NA	CAASTSGHEQFF	TGTGCCGCGTCCACTAGCGGCCATGAGCAGTTCTTC
TRBV4-1	TRBJ1-1	NA	NA	CASSAGRATEAFF	TGCGCCAGCAGCGCAGGGAGGGCCACTGAAGCTTTCTTT
TRBV19	TRBJ2-7	NA	NA	CASQGETYEQYF	TGTGCCAGCCAGGGTGAGACCTACGAGCAGTACTTC
TRBV18	TRBJ1-1	NA	NA	CASSPEQFPTEAFF	TGTGCCAGCTCACCCGAACAGTTCCCCACTGAAGCTTTCTTT
TRBV28	TRBJ1-3	TRBD1	NA	CASSSAQGVGGNTIYF	TGTGCCAGCAGTTCCGCACAGGGGGTAGGGGGAAACACCATATATTTT
TRBV5-1	TRBJ2-2	TRBD2	NA	CASSLALAGVVGGELFF	TGCGCCAGCAGCTTGGCACTAGCGGGAGTAGTTGGCGGGGAGCTGTTTTTT
TRBV18	TRBJ2-1	TRBD2	NA	CASSHPGTSGRSEQFF	TGTGCCAGCTCACATCCCGGGACTAGCGGGAGGAGTGAGCAGTTCTTC
TRBV18	TRBJ2-3	NA	NA	CASSPQGVALSSTDTQYF	TGTGCCAGCTCACCTCAGGGAGTCGCCCTCTCTAGCACAGATACGCAGTATTTT
TRBV2	TRBJ2-1	NA	NA	CASSKDFRYEQFF	TGTGCCAGCAGTAAGGACTTCCGGTATGAGCAGTTCTTC
TRBV2	TRBJ1-5	TRBD1	NA	CASNPGGGNQPQHF	TGTGCCAGCAACCCAGGGGGCGGCAATCAGCCCCAGCATTTT
TRBV4-1	TRBJ1-3	NA	NA	CASSQAGGPHSGNTIYF	TGCGCCAGCAGCCAAGCTGGGGGGCCACACTCTGGAAACACCATATATTTT
TRBV10-3	TRBJ2-7	TRBD1	NA	CAISPGQHYEQYF	TGTGCCATCAGTCCGGGACAGCACTACGAGCAGTACTTC
TRBV10-1	TRBJ2-3	TRBD2	NA	CASSVLAGGRADTQYF	TGCGCCAGCAGTGTCCTAGCGGGAGGTCGTGCAGATACGCAGTATTTT
TRBV11-2	TRBJ1-1	TRBD1	NA	CASSLSVQGITEAFF	TGTGCCAGCAGCTTATCGGTACAGGGGATCACTGAAGCTTTCTTT
TRBV2	TRBJ1-1	TRBD1	NA	CASNQGGTEAFF	TGTGCCAGCAATCAGGGGGGTACTGAAGCTTTCTTT
TRBV30	TRBJ2-1	NA	NA	CAGEGAGQRNEQFF	TGTGCCGGGGAAGGGGCGGGACAGAGGAATGAGCAGTTCTTC
TRBV5-5	TRBJ2-2	NA	NA	CASSFRTTGVYTGELFF	TGTGCCAGCAGCTTTCGGACCACCGGGGTTTACACCGGGGAGCTGTTTTTT
TRBV7-2	TRBJ2-1	TRBD2	NA	CASSLGREYNEQFF	TGTGCCAGCAGCTTAGGGCGGGAGTACAATGAGCAGTTCTTC
TRBV28	TRBJ1-6	NA	once	CASSFGGWYRAQNSPLHF	TGTGCCAGCAGTTTCGGAGGATGGTACAGGGCTCAGAATTCACCCCTCCACTTT